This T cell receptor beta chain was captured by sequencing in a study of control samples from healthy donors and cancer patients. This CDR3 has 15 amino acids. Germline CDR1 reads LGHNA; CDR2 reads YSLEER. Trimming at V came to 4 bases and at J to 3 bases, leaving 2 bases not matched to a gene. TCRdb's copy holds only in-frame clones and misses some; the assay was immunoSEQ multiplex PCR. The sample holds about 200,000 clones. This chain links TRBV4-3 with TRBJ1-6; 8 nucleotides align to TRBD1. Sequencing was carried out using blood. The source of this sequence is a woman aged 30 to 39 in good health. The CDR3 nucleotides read TGCGCCAGCAGCCCTGGGACAGGCTATAATTCACCCCTCCACTTT. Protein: CASSPGTGYNSPLHF.